This is a list of T cell receptor beta chains from one sample in a study of glioma-infiltrating T cells after dendritic cell vaccination. TCRdb's copy holds only in-frame clones and misses some; the assay was immunoSEQ multiplex PCR. The data show fewer than 40,000 clones, 90% seen once. The source was blood, collected before dendritic cell vaccination. These receptors all stem from a human donor with glioblastoma. Each CDR3 is given with its conserved first and last residue. A D gene is named only where the DNA matches it firmly. For some rows the clone size is stated as once, few or many, or as a class when expanded; others skip it.

j_gene,abundance,v_gene,d_gene,CDR3aa
TRBJ2-3,.,TRBV7-2,.,CASRALSTDTQYF
TRBJ1-1,.,TRBV14,.,CAVRPGGGFYTEAFF
TRBJ2-5,.,TRBV7-7,TRBD2,CASSPVQAGGHQETQYF
TRBJ1-5,.,TRBV7-2,.,CASTLHMDQPQHF
TRBJ1-2,.,TRBV29-1,.,CSVEDRGGGYTF
TRBJ2-5,.,TRBV5-1,TRBD2,CASSWAGTSTQETQYF
TRBJ2-1,.,TRBV6-1,TRBD1,CASSEDTGVFANEQFF
TRBJ2-7,.,TRBV5-4,TRBD2,CASSLQSSGGWSSYEQYF
TRBJ1-2,.,TRBV27,.,CASSLFREGYGYTF
TRBJ2-1,.,TRBV27,TRBD2,CASSPGTRHNEQFF
TRBJ1-3,.,TRBV2,TRBD1,CASSGTGGTGNTIYF
TRBJ1-4,.,TRBV10-3,.,CAISKEGEKLFF
TRBJ1-2,.,TRBV29-1,TRBD1,CSGRTGGENYGYTF
TRBJ1-6,.,TRBV29-1,TRBD1,CSVKDRADSPLHF
TRBJ2-1,.,TRBV2,.,CATTGIPLNEQFF
TRBJ1-5,few,TRBV30,.,CAWSFVRNQPQHF
TRBJ2-7,.,TRBV10-3,.,CAISELRGYEQYF
TRBJ2-5,.,TRBV23-1,.,CASSPHFQYF
TRBJ1-2,.,TRBV2,TRBD1,CASSGGQGGFGYTF
TRBJ2-2,.,TRBV7-2,TRBD2,CASSFTSGPTGELFF
TRBJ2-3,.,TRBV18,TRBD1,CASSRPGQGSTQYF
TRBJ1-6,.,TRBV4-1,.,CASSKIRDKDNSPLHF
TRBJ2-5,.,TRBV5-1,TRBD1,CASSFPGQKETQYF
TRBJ1-6,.,TRBV4-2,.,CASSQALGRWNSPLHF
TRBJ1-2,.,TRBV4-1,TRBD1,CASSRLFYRGPADGYTF
TRBJ1-1,.,TRBV5-1,TRBD1,CASSSQGDTEAFF
TRBJ2-5,.,TRBV2,TRBD1,CASTRTGDWETQYF
TRBJ2-2,.,TRBV7-2,.,CASSRGTSNTGELFF
TRBJ1-4,.,TRBV9,TRBD1,CASSPGQGRTNEKLFF
TRBJ2-3,.,TRBV11-3,.,CASSLARGTSTDTQYF
TRBJ1-1,.,TRBV14,.,CASSQQGYTEAFF
TRBJ2-7,.,TRBV6-4,.,CASTYEQYF
TRBJ2-7,.,TRBV2,.,CASSNPPSGSHEQYF
TRBJ1-2,.,TRBV6-1,.,CASSELGGGYTF
TRBJ2-2,.,TRBV12-2,.,CASRLDRTGGRELFF
TRBJ1-1,.,TRBV5-1,.,CASSWEGNTEAFF